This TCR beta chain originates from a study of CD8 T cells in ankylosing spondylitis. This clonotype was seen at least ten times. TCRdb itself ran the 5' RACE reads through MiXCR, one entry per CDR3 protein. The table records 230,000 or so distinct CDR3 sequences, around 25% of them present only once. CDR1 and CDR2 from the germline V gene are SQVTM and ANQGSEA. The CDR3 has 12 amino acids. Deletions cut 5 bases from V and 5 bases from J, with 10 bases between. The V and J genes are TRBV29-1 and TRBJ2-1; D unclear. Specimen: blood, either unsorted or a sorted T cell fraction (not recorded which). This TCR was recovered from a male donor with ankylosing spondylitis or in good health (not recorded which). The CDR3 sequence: CSVYVINNEQFF. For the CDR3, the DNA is TGCAGCGTTTACGTAATAAACAATGAGCAGTTCTTC.